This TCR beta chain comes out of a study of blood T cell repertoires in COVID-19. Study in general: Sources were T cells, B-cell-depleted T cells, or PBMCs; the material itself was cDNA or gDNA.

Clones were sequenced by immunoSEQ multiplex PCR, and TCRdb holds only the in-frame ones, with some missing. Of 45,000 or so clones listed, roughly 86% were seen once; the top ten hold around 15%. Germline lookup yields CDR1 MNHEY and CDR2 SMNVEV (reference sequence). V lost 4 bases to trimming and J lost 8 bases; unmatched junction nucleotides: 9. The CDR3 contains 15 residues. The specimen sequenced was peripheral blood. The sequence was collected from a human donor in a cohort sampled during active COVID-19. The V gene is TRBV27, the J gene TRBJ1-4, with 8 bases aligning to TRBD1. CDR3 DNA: TGTGCCAGCAGTTCCCCGGACAGGGATGGCGAAAAACTGTTTTTT. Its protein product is CASSSPDRDGEKLFF.